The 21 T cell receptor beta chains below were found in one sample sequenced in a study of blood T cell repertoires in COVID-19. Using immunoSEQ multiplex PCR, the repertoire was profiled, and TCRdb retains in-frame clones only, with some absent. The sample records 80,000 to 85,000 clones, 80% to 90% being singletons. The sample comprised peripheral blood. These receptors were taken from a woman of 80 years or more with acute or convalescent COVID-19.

The CDR3, as DNA: TGTGCCAGTCGGACGGGGGGGAGGGCACGCACCGGGGAGCTGTTTTTT. Residues: CASRTGGRARTGELFF. The chain employs TRBV19 and TRBJ2-2, with 8 bases lining up with TRBD2. Germline trimming cut 8 bases from V and 4 bases from J; bases unmatched to any gene: 12. Germline V gene data show CDR1 as LNHDA and CDR2 as SQIVND (reference sequence). The CDR3 runs 16 residues. The variable domain in full, completed from reference TRBV19 and TRBJ2-2, reads DGGITQSPKYLFRKEGQNVTLSCEQNLNHDAMYWYRQDPGQGLRLIYYSQIVNDFQKGDIAEGYSVSREKKESFPLTVTSAQKNPTAFYLCASRTGGRARTGELFFGEGSRLTVL.

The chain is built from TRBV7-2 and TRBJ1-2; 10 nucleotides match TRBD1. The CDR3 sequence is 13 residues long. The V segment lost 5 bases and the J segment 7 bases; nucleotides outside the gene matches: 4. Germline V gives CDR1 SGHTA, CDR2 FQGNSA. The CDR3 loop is CASSRDRGSGYTF. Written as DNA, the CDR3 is TGTGCCAGCAGCCGGGACAGGGGCTCTGGCTACACCTTC.

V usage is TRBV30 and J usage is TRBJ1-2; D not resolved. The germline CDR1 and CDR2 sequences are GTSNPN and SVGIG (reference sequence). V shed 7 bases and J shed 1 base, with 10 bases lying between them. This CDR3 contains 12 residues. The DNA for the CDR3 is TGTGCCTATTCTATTCGTAACTATGGCTACACCTTC. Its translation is CAYSIRNYGYTF. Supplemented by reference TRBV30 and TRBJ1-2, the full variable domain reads SQTIHQWPATLVQPVGSPLSLECTVEGTSNPNLYWYRQAAGRGLQLLFYSVGIGQISSEVPQNLSASRPQDRQFILSSKKLLLSDSGFYLCAYSIRNYGYTFGSGTRLTVV.

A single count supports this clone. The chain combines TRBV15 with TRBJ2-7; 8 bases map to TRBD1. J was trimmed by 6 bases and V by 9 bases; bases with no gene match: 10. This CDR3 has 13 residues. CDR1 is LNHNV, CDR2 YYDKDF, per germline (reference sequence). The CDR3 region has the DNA TGTGCCACGGGCCCAGGGGGCACGTCCGAGCAGTACTTC. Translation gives CATGPGGTSEQYF.

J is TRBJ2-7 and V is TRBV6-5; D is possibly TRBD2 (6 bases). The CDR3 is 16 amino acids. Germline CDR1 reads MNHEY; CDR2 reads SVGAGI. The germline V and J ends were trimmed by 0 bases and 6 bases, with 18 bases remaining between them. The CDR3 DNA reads TGTGCCAGCAGTTACTCTGGCCTTCTAGCGCTGAGCGAGCAGTACTTC. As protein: CASSYSGLLALSEQYF.

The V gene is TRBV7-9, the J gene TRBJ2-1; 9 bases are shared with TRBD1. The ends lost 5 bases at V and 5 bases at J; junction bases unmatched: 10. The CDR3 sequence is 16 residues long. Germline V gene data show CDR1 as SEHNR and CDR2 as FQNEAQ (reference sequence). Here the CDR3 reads CASSAITGGDHNEQFF. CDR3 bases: TGTGCCAGCAGCGCCATCACAGGGGGCGACCACAATGAGCAGTTCTTC. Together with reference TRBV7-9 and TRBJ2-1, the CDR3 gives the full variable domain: DTGVSQNPRHKITKRGQNVTFRCDPISEHNRLYWYRQTLGQGPEFLTYFQNEAQLEKSRLLSDRFSAERPKGSFSTLEIQRTEQGDSAMYLCASSAITGGDHNEQFFGPGTRLTVL.

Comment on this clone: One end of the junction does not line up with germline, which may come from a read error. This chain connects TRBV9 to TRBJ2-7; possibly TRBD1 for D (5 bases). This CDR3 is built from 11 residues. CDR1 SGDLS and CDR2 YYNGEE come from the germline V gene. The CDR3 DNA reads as TGTGCCAGCAGCGTAGCCAGCCCCAGGGACTTC. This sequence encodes CASSVASPRDF.

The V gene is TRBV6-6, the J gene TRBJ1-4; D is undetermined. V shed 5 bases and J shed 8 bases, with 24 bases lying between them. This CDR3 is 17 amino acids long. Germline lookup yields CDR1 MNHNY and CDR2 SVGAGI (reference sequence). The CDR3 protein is CASSPRGRYGSREKLFF. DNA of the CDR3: TGTGCCAGCAGTCCCCGAGGGCGATATGGGAGTAGAGAAAAACTGTTTTTT.

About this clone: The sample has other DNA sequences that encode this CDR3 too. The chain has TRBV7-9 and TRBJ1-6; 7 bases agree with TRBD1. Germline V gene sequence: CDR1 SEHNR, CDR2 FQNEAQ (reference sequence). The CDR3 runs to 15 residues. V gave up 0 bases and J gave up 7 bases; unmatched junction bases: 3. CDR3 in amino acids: CASSLAGGQNSPLHF. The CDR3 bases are TGTGCCAGCAGCTTAGCAGGGGGCCAGAATTCACCCCTCCACTTT.

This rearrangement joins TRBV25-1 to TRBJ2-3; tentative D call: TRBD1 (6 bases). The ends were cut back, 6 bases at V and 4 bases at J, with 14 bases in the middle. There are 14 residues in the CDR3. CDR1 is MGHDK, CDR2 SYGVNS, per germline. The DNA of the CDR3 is TGTGCCAGCAGAGACACCAAGGGGGCAGATACGCAGTATTTT. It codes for CASRDTKGADTQYF.

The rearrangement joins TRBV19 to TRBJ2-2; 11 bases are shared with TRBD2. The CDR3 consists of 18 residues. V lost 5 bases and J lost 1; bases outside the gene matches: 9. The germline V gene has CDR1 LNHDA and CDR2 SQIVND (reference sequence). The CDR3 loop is CASSPIAGGLGNTGELFF. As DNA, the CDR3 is TGTGCCAGTAGTCCAATAGCGGGGGGGTTAGGGAACACCGGGGAGCTGTTTTTT.

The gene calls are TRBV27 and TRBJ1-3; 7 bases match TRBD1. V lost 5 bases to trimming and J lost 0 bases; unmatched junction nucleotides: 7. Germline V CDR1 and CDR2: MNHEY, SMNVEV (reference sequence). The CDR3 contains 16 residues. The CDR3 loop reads CASSPDRLSSGNTIYF. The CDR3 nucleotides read TGTGCCAGCAGTCCGGACAGGCTGAGCTCTGGAAACACCATATATTTT.

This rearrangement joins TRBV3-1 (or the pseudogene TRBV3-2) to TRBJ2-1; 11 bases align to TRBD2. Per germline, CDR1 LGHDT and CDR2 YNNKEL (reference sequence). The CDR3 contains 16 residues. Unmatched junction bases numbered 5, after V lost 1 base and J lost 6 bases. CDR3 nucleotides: TGTGCCAGCAGCCAAGCTAGCGGGGGGCCCCTCAATGAGCAGTTCTTC. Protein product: CASSQASGGPLNEQFF.

The CDR3 nucleotides are TGTGCCAGTAGTCCGGGCGCACAGGGTGATTGGGGTGAAAAACTGTTTTTT. Protein product: CASSPGAQGDWGEKLFF. The rearrangement links TRBV19 to TRBJ1-4; TRBD1 might be the D (6 bases). From germline, CDR1 is LNHDA and CDR2 SQIVND (reference sequence). The CDR3 totals 17 residues. V lost 5 bases, J lost 7 bases, and 23 bases lay in between. The whole variable domain, remainder taken from reference TRBV19 and TRBJ1-4, is DGGITQSPKYLFRKEGQNVTLSCEQNLNHDAMYWYRQDPGQGLRLIYYSQIVNDFQKGDIAEGYSVSREKKESFPLTVTSAQKNPTAFYLCASSPGAQGDWGEKLFFGSGTQLSVL.

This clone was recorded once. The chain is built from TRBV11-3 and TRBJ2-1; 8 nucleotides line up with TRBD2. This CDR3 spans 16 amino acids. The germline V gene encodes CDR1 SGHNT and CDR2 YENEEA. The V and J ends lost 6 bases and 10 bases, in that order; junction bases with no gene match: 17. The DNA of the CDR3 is TGTGCCAGCAGTCTAGAGGGGGGACTAGGATTGCACGAGCAGTTCTTC. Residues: CASSLEGGLGLHEQFF.

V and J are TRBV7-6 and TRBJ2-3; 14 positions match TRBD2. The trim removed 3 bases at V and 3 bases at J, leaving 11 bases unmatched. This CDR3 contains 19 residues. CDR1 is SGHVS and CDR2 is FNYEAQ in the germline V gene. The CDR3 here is CASSFPTSGGAFETDTQYF. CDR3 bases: TGTGCCAGCAGCTTCCCGACTAGCGGGGGGGCCTTTGAGACAGATACGCAGTATTTT.

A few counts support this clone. CDR3 loop: CSVETGARETQYF. The CDR3 DNA is TGCAGCGTTGAGACAGGGGCACGGGAGACCCAGTACTTC. V gene TRBV29-1 combines with J gene TRBJ2-5; TRBD1 aligns across 8 bases. Germline V gene sequence: CDR1 SQVTM, CDR2 ANQGSEA. This CDR3 is built from 13 residues. With 3 bases clipped from V and 5 bases from J, the junction kept 5 bases outside the gene matches.

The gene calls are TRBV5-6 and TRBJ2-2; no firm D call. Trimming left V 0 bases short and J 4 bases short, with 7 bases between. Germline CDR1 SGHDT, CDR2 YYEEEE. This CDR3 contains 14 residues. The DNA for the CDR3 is TGTGCCAGCAGCTTGGGAACGGTCACCGGGGAGCTGTTTTTT. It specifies CASSLGTVTGELFF.

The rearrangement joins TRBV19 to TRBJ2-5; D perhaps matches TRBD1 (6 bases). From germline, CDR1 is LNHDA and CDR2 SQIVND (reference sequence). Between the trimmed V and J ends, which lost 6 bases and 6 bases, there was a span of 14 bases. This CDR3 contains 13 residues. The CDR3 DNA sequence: TGTGCCAGTAGCCAACAGGGTGGGAAGACCCAGTACTTC. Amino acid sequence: CASSQQGGKTQYF.

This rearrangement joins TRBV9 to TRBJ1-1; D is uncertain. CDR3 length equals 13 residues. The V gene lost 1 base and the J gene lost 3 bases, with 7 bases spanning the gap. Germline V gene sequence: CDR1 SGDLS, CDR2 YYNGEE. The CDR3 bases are TGTGCCAGCAGCGTACAGGTCCACACTGAAGCTTTCTTT. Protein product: CASSVQVHTEAFF.

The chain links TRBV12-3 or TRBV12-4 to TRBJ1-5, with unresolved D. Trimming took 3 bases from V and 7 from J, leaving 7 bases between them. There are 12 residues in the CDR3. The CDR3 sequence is CASSFAGQPQHF. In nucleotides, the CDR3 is TGTGCCAGCAGTTTCGCGGGGCAGCCCCAGCATTTT.